A single sample is the source of the 13 T cell receptor beta chains below, sequenced in a study of cytomegalovirus exposure and HLA in healthy donors. Both 60 Vbeta primers and 13 Jbeta primers went into the PCR. Some clones are missing from TCRdb's copy, which holds only in-frame ones; the method was immunoSEQ multiplex PCR. The listing records some 55,000 clones. Sequencing input: PBMCs. These receptors all come from a woman aged 40 to 49 in good health and CMV-seronegative.

This chain links TRBV18 with TRBJ2-5; D possibly corresponds to TRBD2 (5 bases). Trimming left V 3 bases short and J 4 bases short, with 15 bases between. The CDR3 runs to 15 residues. Germline V lookup: CDR1 KGHSH, CDR2 LQKENI. The chain's CDR3 is CASSPGRAVGETQYF. The CDR3 DNA sequence: TGTGCCAGCTCACCCGGGCGGGCGGTAGGAGAGACCCAGTACTTC.

The chain joins TRBV6-1 to TRBJ1-1; a weak D match, TRBD1 (6 bases). The CDR3 has 15 amino acids. Trimming removed 1 base at V and 3 bases at J, with 12 bases between. Germline CDR1 MNHNS, CDR2 SASEGT. CDR3 region: CASSEGRGAHTEAFF. CDR3 bases: TGTGCCAGCAGTGAAGGGCGGGGGGCGCACACTGAAGCTTTCTTT.

This sequence joins TRBV6-1 and TRBJ2-7; 8 bases match TRBD1. The CDR3 spans 15 residues. Germline loops: CDR1 MNHNS, CDR2 SASEGT. V lost 7 bases to trimming and J lost 3 bases; unmatched junction nucleotides: 11. This chain's CDR3 is CASMPVDRGYYEQYF. In DNA form, the CDR3 reads TGTGCCAGCATGCCGGTAGACAGGGGCTACTACGAGCAGTACTTC.

V usage is TRBV5-1 and J usage is TRBJ2-7; 8 bases map to TRBD1. Germline V gene sequence: CDR1 SGHRS, CDR2 YFSETQ. The V and J ends lost 4 bases and 5 bases, in that order; junction bases with no gene match: 11. CDR3 length: 15 amino acids. CDR3 region: CASSLVLDREDEQYF. Here the CDR3 DNA reads TGCGCCAGCAGCCTGGTTCTGGACAGGGAGGACGAGCAGTACTTC.

The chain carries TRBV28 and TRBJ1-5; D remains ambiguous. Trimming took 5 bases from V and 6 from J, leaving 14 bases between them. The V gene's germline CDR1 is MDHEN and CDR2 SYDVKM. This CDR3 contains 14 residues. The CDR3 DNA sequence: TGTGCCAGCAGTGTCTATGACTTGGGTCAGCCCCAGCATTTT. It specifies CASSVYDLGQPQHF.

The chain is built from TRBV6-5 and TRBJ2-7, with 9 bases matching TRBD1. The germline CDR1 and CDR2 sequences are MNHEY and SVGAGI. The CDR3 spans 15 residues. V lost 1 base and J lost 2; bases outside the gene matches: 3. The CDR3 DNA is TGTGCCAGCAGTTACTTCGGGACAGGGACCTACGAGCAGTACTTC. Translation gives CASSYFGTGTYEQYF.

The gene calls are TRBV7-2 and TRBJ1-1; D remains unclear. V dropped 1 base and J dropped 1 base, with 4 bases sitting between them. CDR3 length: 13 residues. Germline CDR1 reads SGHTA; CDR2 reads FQGNSA. CDR3 nucleotide sequence: TGTGCCAGCAGCTTAGAGCCGAACACTGAAGCTTTCTTT. Translated: CASSLEPNTEAFF.

The gene calls are TRBV19 and TRBJ1-5, with a tentative D call TRBD1 (5 bases). This CDR3 has 14 residues. Germline CDR1 LNHDA, CDR2 SQIVND (reference sequence). The V gene lost 3 bases and the J gene lost 5 bases, with 11 bases spanning the gap. The CDR3 protein is CASSIRMGHQPQHF. The CDR3 DNA reads as TGTGCCAGTAGTATCAGGATGGGGCATCAGCCCCAGCATTTT.

J is TRBJ2-2 and V is TRBV2; TRBD1 matches at 10 bases. V was pared by 6 bases and J by 5 bases, with 9 bases of the junction left unmatched. This CDR3 comprises 16 residues. Germline V gene data show CDR1 as SNHLY and CDR2 as FYNNEI. Written as DNA, the CDR3 is TGTGCCAGCAGCGAGACGACAGGGGGCGGGACCGGGGAGCTGTTTTTT. Translated: CASSETTGGGTGELFF.

The rearrangement uses TRBV18 and TRBJ2-1, with D maybe TRBD2 (6 bases). In germline, CDR1 is KGHSH, CDR2 LQKENI. The V end lost 4 bases, the J end lost 9 bases, and 19 bases lay between the germline ends. The CDR3 covers 15 residues. CDR3 DNA sequence: TGTGCCAGCTCACACCGGGACTCGACCGCCGGTGAGCAGTTCTTC. Amino acid sequence: CASSHRDSTAGEQFF.

As to this clone: This CDR3 is also generated by other DNA sequences in the sample. This chain uses TRBV5-1 with TRBJ2-1; 8 bases align to TRBD1. Germline V CDR1 and CDR2: SGHRS, YFSETQ. This CDR3 comprises 15 residues. J gave up 5 bases and V 0 bases, and 4 bases lay outside the gene matches. The CDR3 DNA reads as TGCGCCAGCAGCTTGGGACAGGGGAGCGACAATGAGCAGTTCTTC. It codes for CASSLGQGSDNEQFF.

This chain uses TRBV30 with TRBJ2-7; 8 nucleotides line up with TRBD1. J was trimmed by 2 bases and V by 3 bases; bases with no gene match: 12. The CDR3 runs to 16 residues. Germline loops: CDR1 GTSNPN, CDR2 SVGIG (reference sequence). In DNA form, the CDR3 reads TGTGCCTGGAGCTCAGGAGGGACAGGTCGAGCCTACGAGCAGTACTTC. Its protein product is CAWSSGGTGRAYEQYF.

V gene TRBV7-6 combines with J gene TRBJ2-3; maybe TRBD1 (6 bases). Germline V lookup: CDR1 SGHVS, CDR2 FNYEAQ. This CDR3 has 15 residues. Trimming removed 2 bases at V and 2 bases at J, with 11 bases between. CDR3: CASSLWQGYTDTQYF. DNA of the CDR3: TGTGCCAGCAGCTTATGGCAGGGGTACACAGATACGCAGTATTTT.